A single sample gave rise to the 24 T cell receptor beta chains below, sequenced in a study of shared clonotypes between healthy human individuals. Using immunoSEQ multiplex PCR, the repertoire was profiled, and TCRdb retains in-frame clones only, with some absent. The sample contains over 2 million clones, approximately 90% of which appear only once. The sample comprised naive CD4+ T cells from PBMCs. Subset given: CD45RA+ positively selected. The receptor source for this set is a young man in good health. Some clones in this sample may be carry-over from other donors' samples.

The rearrangement joins TRBV7-2 to TRBJ2-3, with 7 positions matching TRBD1. CDR3 length equals 16 residues. Unmatched junction bases numbered 9, after V lost 5 bases and J lost 1 base. The V gene's germline CDR1 is SGHTA and CDR2 FQGNSA. CDR3 nucleotide sequence: TGTGCCAGCAGCCCCCAGACAGGGAGCGGCACAGATACGCAGTATTTT. Amino acid sequence: CASSPQTGSGTDTQYF.

The V call is TRBV6-6, the J call TRBJ1-4, with D unclear. From germline, CDR1 is MNHNY and CDR2 SVGAGI (reference sequence). This CDR3 region has 13 residues. V was pared by 5 bases and J by 7 bases, with 11 bases between. The DNA for the CDR3 is TGTGCCAGCAGTATTCCCGACGGTGAAAAACTGTTTTTT. This codes for CASSIPDGEKLFF.

The rearrangement links TRBV30 to TRBJ1-2; 10 bases are shared with TRBD1. V was clipped by 1 base and J by 14 bases; unmatched bases: 7. CDR1 and CDR2 (germline): GTSNPN, SVGIG (reference sequence). This CDR3 is 12 amino acids long. The CDR3: CAWSGWTGGETF. Written as DNA, the CDR3 is TGTGCCTGGAGTGGGTGGACAGGGGGGGAAACCTTC.

V gene TRBV4-2 combines with J gene TRBJ1-4, with a weak D call TRBD1 (6 bases). CDR3 length: 17 residues. The V gene lost 2 bases and the J gene lost 7 bases, with 20 bases spanning the gap. Germline assignment: CDR1 LGHNA and CDR2 YNFKEQ. Here the CDR3 reads CASSQRPAAGAGEKLFF. CDR3 DNA sequence: TGTGCCAGCAGCCAACGTCCGGCCGCGGGGGCGGGTGAAAAACTGTTTTTT.

Details on this clone: This same CDR3 is encoded by further DNA sequences in the sample. V usage is TRBV6-1 and J usage is TRBJ2-5; no firm D call. The CDR3 totals 13 residues. Deletions cut 4 bases from V and 4 bases from J, with 10 bases between. The germline CDR1 and CDR2 sequences are MNHNS and SASEGT. CDR3 residues: CASSGQAGETQYF. The CDR3 nucleotides are TGTGCCAGCAGTGGGCAGGCAGGAGAGACCCAGTACTTC.

This clone has just one count. The chain has TRBV28 and TRBJ1-1; 11 nucleotides agree with TRBD1. Trimming cost V 3 bases and J 1 base; bases outside gene matches: 7. The CDR3 extends over 17 amino acids. Germline lookup yields CDR1 MDHEN and CDR2 SYDVKM. For the CDR3, the DNA is TGTGCCAGCAGTTTCTACACCGGGACAGGGGGGAACACTGAAGCTTTCTTT. It is translated as CASSFYTGTGGNTEAFF.

The gene calls are TRBV7-9 and TRBJ1-2; D gene ambiguous. The germline V gene encodes CDR1 SEHNR and CDR2 FQNEAQ (reference sequence). V dropped 4 bases and J dropped 6 bases, with 18 bases sitting between them. This CDR3 is built from 15 residues. CDR3 sequence reads: CASSSSWPSLDGYTF. The CDR3 DNA sequence: TGTGCCAGCAGCTCATCCTGGCCGTCCTTAGATGGCTACACCTTC.

As to this clone: An end of the junction differs from the germline gene, which may be a read error. This chain connects TRBV6-1 to TRBJ1-5; D is ambiguous. The CDR3 covers 16 residues. Germline CDR1 MNHNS, CDR2 SASEGT. The DNA for the CDR3 is TGTGCCATCAGTGAACAACCCAGCCGTCCTGTTCAGCCCCAGCATTTT. Translating gives CAISEQPSRPVQPQHF.

Concerning this clone: A read error may account for a junction end that differs from germline. V and J are TRBV6-6 and TRBJ1-1; D is ambiguous. Germline lookup yields CDR1 MNHNY and CDR2 SVGAGI (reference sequence). This CDR3 has 13 amino acids. CDR3 amino acids: CASSYPGVTGAFF. Here the CDR3 DNA reads TGTGCCAGCAGTTACCCCGGTGTCACTGGAGCTTTCTTT.

Turning to this clone: Other DNA sequences of this sample code for an identical CDR3. The CDR3 DNA reads TGTGCCAGCAGTTACAGCGGGAGTGACACCGGGGAGCTGTTTTTT. Translated: CASSYSGSDTGELFF. V is TRBV6-5 and J is TRBJ2-2, with TRBD2 matching over 8 bases. This CDR3 is built from 15 residues. J was trimmed by 3 bases and V by 2 bases; bases with no gene match: 2. Germline V gives CDR1 MNHEY, CDR2 SVGAGI.

The V and J genes are TRBV5-4 and TRBJ1-1; TRBD1 is a possible D gene (5 bases). V lost 4 bases and J 3 bases, leaving 13 bases between the germline ends. Germline CDR1 reads SGHNT; CDR2 reads YYREEE (reference sequence). The CDR3 has 14 residues. CDR3 region: CASSKGAWDTEAFF. The CDR3 nucleotides read TGTGCCAGCAGCAAAGGGGCGTGGGACACTGAAGCTTTCTTT.

CDR3 protein: CASSLLAATNTGELFF. The CDR3 region has the DNA TGTGCCAGCAGCCTTCTCGCAGCCACGAACACCGGGGAGCTGTTTTTT. The chain recombines TRBV7-3 with TRBJ2-2; D gene uncertain. V lost 5 bases and J lost 0, with 13 bases in between. Germline lookup yields CDR1 SGHTA and CDR2 FQGTGA. There are 16 residues in the CDR3.

The genes are TRBV7-3 and TRBJ2-2; D is undetermined. V was trimmed by 5 bases and J by 1 base, leaving 8 bases between them. Germline-derived CDR1 and CDR2 are SGHTA and FQGTGA. The CDR3 length is 14 residues. The CDR3 coding sequence is TGTGCCAGCAGCGCCCCAGGGAACACCGGGGAGCTGTTTTTT. This sequence encodes CASSAPGNTGELFF.

The rearrangement joins TRBV7-9 to TRBJ2-5; D may be TRBD2 (6 bases). Germline V gives CDR1 SEHNR, CDR2 FQNEAQ (reference sequence). The V end lost 3 bases, the J end lost 3 bases, and 11 bases lay between the germline ends. The CDR3 sequence is 14 residues long. CDR3 loop: CASSFRSGKETQYF. The CDR3 DNA is TGTGCCAGCAGCTTTCGTAGCGGAAAAGAGACCCAGTACTTC.

In this sample, this clone turned up once. The rearrangement joins TRBV28 to TRBJ1-2; unclear D gene. Germline assignment: CDR1 MDHEN and CDR2 SYDVKM. Trimming stripped 4 bases from V and 6 bases from J, with 15 bases between. The CDR3 is made up of 14 amino acids. For the CDR3, the DNA is TGTGCCAGCAGTTCCCCGGGAAAATGGGATGGCTACACCTTC. Encoded protein: CASSSPGKWDGYTF.

The chain is built from TRBV28 and TRBJ1-5; D gene unclear. The CDR3 contains 17 residues. V was clipped by 2 bases and J by 0 bases, with 14 bases between them. Germline lookup yields CDR1 MDHEN and CDR2 SYDVKM. The CDR3 DNA is TGTGCCAGCAGTTTACTGTTCCAGACATATAGCAATCAGCCCCAGCATTTT. Its protein product is CASSLLFQTYSNQPQHF. Together with reference TRBV28 and TRBJ1-5, the CDR3 gives the full variable domain: DVKVTQSSRYLVKRTGEKVFLECVQDMDHENMFWYRQDPGLGLRLIYFSYDVKMKEKGDIPEGYSVSREKKERFSLILESASTNQTSMYLCASSLLFQTYSNQPQHFGDGTRLSIL.

The rearrangement joins TRBV5-1 to TRBJ2-7; TRBD1 aligns across 7 bases. CDR1 and CDR2 from the germline V gene are SGHRS and YFSETQ. V gave up 4 bases and J gave up 4 bases; unmatched junction bases: 11. The CDR3 has 15 amino acids. CDR3 sequence reads: CASSPLGDSMYEQYF. Written as DNA, the CDR3 is TGCGCCAGCAGCCCCCTGGGGGACAGTATGTACGAGCAGTACTTC. Drawing the rest from reference TRBV5-1 and TRBJ2-7, the complete variable domain is KAGVTQTPRYLIKTRGQQVTLSCSPISGHRSVSWYQQTPGQGLQFLFEYFSETQRNKGNFPGRFSGRQFSNSRSEMNVSTLELGDSALYLCASSPLGDSMYEQYFGPGTRLTVT.

The chain is built from TRBV6-1 and TRBJ2-7, with 8 bases that match TRBD2. V was clipped by 7 bases and J by 4 bases; unmatched bases: 12. CDR1 and CDR2 (germline): MNHNS, SASEGT. This CDR3 spans 15 amino acids. The CDR3 region is CASNTSGSGEYEQYF. In DNA form, the CDR3 reads TGTGCCAGCAACACCAGCGGGAGTGGAGAATACGAGCAGTACTTC.

V and J are TRBV21-1 and TRBJ2-7; the listed D gene, TRBD1, was not tested against the DNA. TRBV21-1 is a documented pseudogene. This CDR3 comprises 14 residues. In nucleotides, the CDR3 is TGTGCCAGCAGCAGGGCCGGTGACAGGGGCGAGCAGTACTTC. Amino acid sequence: CASSRAGDRGEQYF.

The CDR3 sequence: CASRLTGELFF. The CDR3 region has the DNA TGTGCCAGCAGGCTAACCGGGGAGCTGTTTTTT. The V and J genes are TRBV28 and TRBJ2-2; D unresolved. The CDR3 totals 11 residues. Germline loops: CDR1 MDHEN, CDR2 SYDVKM. V was clipped by 6 bases and J by 5 bases, with 4 bases between them. Full variable domain (rest looked up from reference TRBV28 and TRBJ2-2): DVKVTQSSRYLVKRTGEKVFLECVQDMDHENMFWYRQDPGLGLRLIYFSYDVKMKEKGDIPEGYSVSREKKERFSLILESASTNQTSMYLCASRLTGELFFGEGSRLTVL.

V gene TRBV27 combines with J gene TRBJ2-1; 15 bases are shared with TRBD2. Germline CDR1 MNHEY, CDR2 SMNVEV (reference sequence). The CDR3 consists of 20 residues. The V gene end was trimmed by 3 bases and the J gene end by 1 base; junction bases not matched to a gene: 10. The CDR3 here is CASSFGGGLAGGISYNEQFF. The CDR3 DNA is TGTGCCAGCAGTTTCGGTGGTGGACTAGCGGGAGGGATTTCCTACAATGAGCAGTTCTTC.

The V and J genes are TRBV7-9 and TRBJ1-1, with D possibly matching TRBD1 (6 bases). Trimming stripped 5 bases from V and 2 bases from J, with 18 bases between. CDR1 and CDR2 (germline): SEHNR, FQNEAQ (reference sequence). The CDR3 is 16 amino acids. CDR3 protein: CASSTKGYRDNTEAFF. In DNA form, the CDR3 reads TGTGCCAGCAGCACTAAGGGTTACAGGGACAACACTGAAGCTTTCTTT.

The CDR3 loop reads CASPGGCTDTQYF. In DNA, the CDR3 is TGTGCCAGCCCAGGGGGATGCACAGATACGCAGTATTTT. The rearrangement joins TRBV21-1 to TRBJ2-3; the table's D call of TRBD1 was not tested on the DNA. TRBV21-1 is classified as a pseudogene. The CDR3 consists of 13 residues.

The table lists this clone with a few counts. The V and J genes are TRBV2 and TRBJ1-5; 7 nucleotides match TRBD1. Germline lookup yields CDR1 SNHLY and CDR2 FYNNEI. V was pared by 6 bases and J by 0 bases, with 5 bases of the junction left unmatched. The CDR3 loop spans 15 amino acids. The CDR3 DNA follows: TGTGCCAGCAGCTGGGACAGCCTTAGCAATCAGCCCCAGCATTTT. This gives the protein CASSWDSLSNQPQHF.